The sequence of this T cell receptor beta chain was determined in a study of shared clonotypes between healthy human individuals (dated by TCRdb to the early 2020s). Regarding the study in general: Three men and two women, aged 18 to 49 years, made up the cohort. Per donor, leukapheresis produced somewhere between about 0.9 and 9.5 billion PBMCs. For each donor, CD4 naive and CD4 memory were each given three plates, CD8 naive was given two plates, and CD8 memory was given one plate. Libraries were prepared and TCR repertoires were sequenced by different laboratories using diverse techniques, in order to increase sequencing depth and limit assay-specific biases. To estimate repertoire size and how much clonotypes are shared between individuals, the study performed deep sequencing of blood TCR repertoires from a few healthy adults.

Taken from cysteine to phenylalanine, the CDR3 has 13 residues. The kept DNA is CDR3 alone, 39 bases in frame from the first base. The germline V gene encodes CDR1 SEHNR and CDR2 FQNEAQ (reference sequence). V loses 6 bases, J loses 4 bases, and the germline ends lie 10 bases apart. Regarding this clone: Its antigen is still unknown. No base qualities exist here, and no much larger clone lies one base off it. This same CDR3 is encoded by further DNA sequences in the sample.

CD8 naive samples consisted of CD45RO-negative cells that were positively selected for CCR7, yielding a CD45RA+CCR7+ population without TemRA cells. Donors were healthy HIV-negative adults with no recently reported acute infections or vaccinations. Every donor was a Caucasian adult residing in Nashville, Tennessee, USA. Blood was collected by leukapheresis, and PBMCs were isolated by Ficoll-Histopaque density gradient centrifugation and then cryopreserved in liquid nitrogen vapor phase. Analytical flow cytometry was used to check the purity and quantity of each magnetically sorted T cell population. Genomic DNA was isolated from every sorted fraction and measured by UV absorbance on a Nanodrop 2000c. The paper as a whole reports these results and caveats: Naive subsets generally had larger estimated clonotype richness than memory subsets did. Compared with non-shared clonotypes, the clonotypes found in all four sorted-subset donors had higher generation probabilities. Because the study included a small number of donors, the genetic and exposure-history diversity represented was limited. Even with the large sequencing depth, rarefaction of the sorted-subset datasets indicated that sequencing was incomplete. Across a few donors, around 5% of naive CD4, more than 3% of naive CD8, about 2.3% of memory CD4, and roughly 0.4% of memory CD8 clonotypes were shared. Sampling was limited to blood, and TCR repertoires in tissue likely differ from TCR repertoires in blood. Pairwise subsampling led to the expectation that sequencing depth would affect the degree of clonotype sharing among donors.

Using the deep immunoSEQ assay, TCR CDR3 regions were amplified from genomic DNA by multiplex PCR. Extracted genomic DNA from each cell subset was spread evenly across all wells of several immunoSEQ 96-well plates, with each plate serving as a replicate. Each replicate PCR for sorted subsets received about 220 ng genomic DNA, equal to around 32,000 T cell genomes. Purified libraries were measured with a Qubit 3.0 fluorometer, size-checked on a Bioanalyzer 2100, and measured again with the KAPA Library Quantification kit. Every immunoSEQ 96-well plate was sequenced on a dedicated single-read 150-cycle Illumina NextSeq 550 flow cell. For the original study's pipeline: Because the immunoSEQ output held only junctional sequences and lacked quality scores, the filtering could not match the filtering applied to full-length reads. Sequences were annotated with PyIR, a Python wrapper for IgBLAST v1.9, and V/J genes and CDR3 were assigned using IMGT germline references. Reads were filtered out if the reads had weak V/J assignments (E-value above 1e-6), no CDR3, stop codons, out-of-frame junctions, or ambiguous translated residues. A V3J clonotype was defined by an identical inferred V gene, J gene, and CDR3 amino acid sequence. Percentage overlap between repertoires was computed as shared unique clonotypes divided by the size of the smaller repertoire. RTK rarefaction, the Chao1 estimator, and Recon v2.1 estimates of unobserved clonotypes were used to assess repertoire richness. Generation probabilities were computed with OLGA for all TCRbeta clonotypes obtained by the gDNA method from a handful of donors. TCRdb limited this immuneACCESS table to in-frame rearrangements with V and J called. A share of clones is missing; checked studies link under half to unresolved V genes, and the rest is unexplained. V and J calls and clone size follow that table, whereas D and trimming were derived from the DNA. The sample profile shows about 2.1 million clones; about 93% of them were found once. The top ten clonotypes cover around 1.7% of the sample.

In this chain, TRBV7-9 is recombined with TRBJ2-1; tentative D gene TRBD2, with 5 bases matching. The sequenced sample was naive CD8+ T cells from PBMCs. Explained via the paper, the cell subset or site label denotes: CD45RA+CCR7+. This receptor was identified in a man between 18 and 29 years old in good health. Some clones in this sample may be carry-over from other donors' samples. The CDR3 protein: CASSSGDYNEQFF. At the DNA level, the sequence is TGTGCCAGCAGTTCCGGGGATTACAATGAGCAGTTCTTC.